Below, 32 T cell receptor beta chains from the same sample are listed, as sequenced in a study of T-cell reconstitution after alpha-beta-depleted transplantation in children. Unique molecular identifiers tagged the TCRbeta library. Using its own MiXCR run on the PCR reads, TCRdb lists one record per CDR3 protein. The sample lists more than 75,000 distinct CDR3 sequences; 20% to 30% were seen once. The starting material was PBMCs, obtained before TCRalphabeta/CD19-depleted stem cell transplant. Receptors were obtained from a boy younger than 10 with acute lymphoblastic leukemia, due to receive a stem cell transplant.

The CDR3 bases are TGCGCCAGCAGCCCCGGAGTAGCGGAGGCGGATACGCAGTATTTT. This gives the protein CASSPGVAEADTQYF. This chain links TRBV5-1 with TRBJ2-3; weak D call: TRBD2 (6 bases). The CDR3 has 15 residues. Germline V lookup: CDR1 SGHRS, CDR2 YFSETQ. The V end lost 4 bases, the J end lost 6 bases, and 18 bases lay between the germline ends.

The chain carries TRBV29-1 and TRBJ2-7; 9 bases align to TRBD2. V lost 3 bases to trimming and J lost 8 bases; unmatched junction nucleotides: 5. Germline assignment: CDR1 SQVTM and CDR2 ANQGSEA. The length of the CDR3 is 12 residues. CDR3 residues: CSVESTSGQQYF. In DNA form, the CDR3 reads TGCAGCGTTGAGTCGACTAGCGGACAGCAGTACTTC.

This clonotype was counted between two and nine times. The V and J genes are TRBV5-1 and TRBJ1-6; maybe TRBD1 (5 bases). V was pared by 0 bases and J by 10 bases, with 11 bases between. The CDR3 consists of 14 residues. CDR1 SGHRS and CDR2 YFSETQ come from the germline V gene. CDR3 DNA sequence: TGCGCCAGCAGCTTGGGCAGGGAGGGATCACCCCTCCACTTT. It encodes CASSLGREGSPLHF. Filled out from reference TRBV5-1 and TRBJ1-6, the complete variable domain reads KAGVTQTPRYLIKTRGQQVTLSCSPISGHRSVSWYQQTPGQGLQFLFEYFSETQRNKGNFPGRFSGRQFSNSRSEMNVSTLELGDSALYLCASSLGREGSPLHFGNGTRLTVT.

The genes are TRBV5-1 and TRBJ1-1, with a possible D match to TRBD1 (6 bases). The CDR3 consists of 16 residues. CDR1 and CDR2 from the germline V gene are SGHRS and YFSETQ. Deletions cut 0 bases from V and 4 bases from J, with 16 bases between. DNA for the CDR3: TGCGCCAGCAGCTTGGCGCTTAACAGGGTTCGCACTGAAGCTTTCTTT. Protein: CASSLALNRVRTEAFF. Supplemented by reference TRBV5-1 and TRBJ1-1, the full variable domain reads KAGVTQTPRYLIKTRGQQVTLSCSPISGHRSVSWYQQTPGQGLQFLFEYFSETQRNKGNFPGRFSGRQFSNSRSEMNVSTLELGDSALYLCASSLALNRVRTEAFFGQGTRLTVV.

This clonotype was counted at least ten times. The rearrangement joins TRBV27 to TRBJ2-7; D is uncertain. Trimming pared 10 bases from V and 0 bases from J, leaving 16 bases between. The CDR3 is made up of 14 amino acids. Germline values: CDR1 MNHEY, CDR2 SMNVEV (reference sequence). The CDR3 spells CATGRYDTSYEQYF. DNA for the CDR3: TGTGCCACGGGCAGGTATGATACCTCCTACGAGCAGTACTTC.

This clonotype is termed medium-sized. This chain connects TRBV7-6 to TRBJ2-7; possibly TRBD2 for D (7 bases). V lost 5 bases to trimming and J lost 7 bases, with 18 bases between them. CDR1 and CDR2 (germline): SGHVS, FNYEAQ. CDR3 length equals 14 residues. CDR3 region: CASSHRGGEREQYF. The CDR3 nucleotides read TGTGCCAGCAGCCATAGGGGGGGAGAGCGGGAGCAGTACTTC.

In this sample, this clonotype turned up many times. The genes are TRBV29-1 and TRBJ2-7; no firm D call. The V and J ends lost 2 bases and 1 base respectively, with 9 bases between them. The CDR3 length is 13 residues. Germline CDR1 SQVTM, CDR2 ANQGSEA. The CDR3 loop reads CSVENPDSYEQYF. CDR3 DNA: TGCAGCGTTGAAAACCCGGATTCCTACGAGCAGTACTTC.

This clonotype was counted a single time. This is likely a read error, given that the CDR3 carries no conserved phenylalanine or tryptophan at its end. The genes are TRBV5-6 and TRBJ2-5, with 13 nucleotides matching TRBD2. The CDR3 totals 17 residues. V was pared by 1 base and J by 4 bases, with 7 bases of the junction left unmatched. Per the germline V gene, CDR1 is SGHDT and CDR2 is YYEEEE. The CDR3 bases are TGTGCCAGCAGCTTGAGGTTACTAGCGGGAGGGTTAGAGACCCAGTACTTA. Its protein product is CASSLRLLAGGLETQYL.

V gene TRBV6-1 combines with J gene TRBJ2-1; the D gene could be TRBD1 or TRBD2 (5 bases each). Germline assignment: CDR1 MNHNS and CDR2 SASEGT. This CDR3 comprises 18 residues. The V gene lost 7 bases and the J gene lost 0 bases, with 22 bases spanning the gap. As DNA, the CDR3 is TGTGCCAGCACAGGGCAGGGAGCCTACTTGGGCTCCTACAATGAGCAGTTCTTC. This codes for CASTGQGAYLGSYNEQFF.

Many counts were recorded for this clonotype. This sequence joins TRBV2 and TRBJ2-2; no reliable D call. The CDR3 spans 14 residues. CDR1 SNHLY and CDR2 FYNNEI come from the germline V gene. The V gene lost 2 bases and the J gene lost 3 bases, with 7 bases spanning the gap. DNA for the CDR3: TGTGCCAGCAGTGAACCGGCGGACACCGGGGAGCTGTTTTTT. As protein: CASSEPADTGELFF.

This clonotype has more than one count but fewer than ten. This chain uses TRBV10-3 with TRBJ1-1, with D maybe TRBD1 (5 bases). With 0 bases removed from V and 11 bases from J, the gap between germline ends came to 19 bases. The CDR3 is 15 residues long. Germline assignment: CDR1 ENHRY and CDR2 SYGVKD. The CDR3 bases are TGTGCCATCAGTGAGTCGTATCGGGGGGGGACCGCGGCTTTCTTT. Translated, it gives CAISESYRGGTAAFF.

This clonotype has just a few counts. The rearrangement uses TRBV3-1 and TRBJ1-2, with TRBD1 matching over 9 bases. This CDR3 contains 15 residues. V was pared by 2 bases and J by 6 bases, with 7 bases of the junction left unmatched. Germline V CDR1 and CDR2: LGHDT, YNNKEL (reference sequence). The CDR3 DNA reads as TGTGCCAGCAGCCAAATGCTGACAGGGGGGCATGGCTACACCTTC. Translated: CASSQMLTGGHGYTF.

The gene calls are TRBV7-9 and TRBJ2-2; no clear D gene. The CDR3 length is 13 residues. Trimming took 5 bases from V and 8 from J, leaving 12 bases between them. Germline CDR1 and CDR2: SEHNR and FQNEAQ (reference sequence). CDR3 nucleotide sequence: TGTGCCAGCAGCCCCCCCTCCGGAGGGGAGCTGTTTTTT. It is translated as CASSPPSGGELFF.

In this sample, this clonotype turned up a few times. The chain recombines TRBV11-2 with TRBJ2-3; TRBD2 matches at 7 bases. V trimming: 2 bases; J trimming: 3 bases; junction bases outside the gene matches: 5. The CDR3 has 15 amino acids. Germline lookup yields CDR1 SGHAT and CDR2 FQNNGV. The CDR3 DNA sequence: TGTGCCAGCAGCTTAAACGGGAGGATAACAGATACGCAGTATTTT. It encodes CASSLNGRITDTQYF.

The chain employs TRBV2 and TRBJ2-1, with D possibly TRBD2 on 5 matching bases. The V end lost 0 bases, the J end lost 6 bases, and 21 bases lay between the germline ends. The germline V gene has CDR1 SNHLY and CDR2 FYNNEI. The CDR3 consists of 18 residues. In nucleotides, the CDR3 is TGTGCCAGCAGTGAAGCGCTTCGGGATTACAGACCCTCCAATGAGCAGTTCTTC. Protein: CASSEALRDYRPSNEQFF.

This clonotype was counted many times. The J gene is TRBJ2-7, the V gene TRBV28, with 7 bases matching TRBD1. The germline CDR1 and CDR2 sequences are MDHEN and SYDVKM. CDR3 length equals 16 residues. With 1 base clipped from V and 2 bases from J, the junction kept 8 bases outside the gene matches. CDR3 in amino acids: CASSLYSAGGTYEQYF. The DNA for the CDR3 is TGTGCCAGCAGTTTATATTCGGCAGGGGGAACCTACGAGCAGTACTTC.

The rearrangement uses TRBV7-9 and TRBJ2-1; tentative D call: TRBD2 (5 bases). Looked up from germline, CDR1 is SEHNR and CDR2 is FQNEAQ (reference sequence). This CDR3 contains 15 residues. V lost 8 bases to trimming and J lost 4 bases, with 18 bases between them. The CDR3 nucleotides read TGTGCCAGCGGATATAGCGAGAGTGGGTACAATGAGCAGTTCTTC. This encodes CASGYSESGYNEQFF.

Only a few counts were recorded for this clonotype. V gene TRBV24-1 combines with J gene TRBJ1-5; weak D call: TRBD1 (6 bases). The V gene lost 4 bases and the J gene lost 4 bases, with 19 bases spanning the gap. Germline-derived CDR1 and CDR2 are KGHDR and SFDVKD. This CDR3 has 17 amino acids. CDR3 in amino acids: CATSDSGGGIFNQPQHF. DNA for the CDR3: TGTGCCACCAGTGACTCCGGAGGGGGTATTTTTAATCAGCCCCAGCATTTT.

The chain is built from TRBV29-1 and TRBJ2-3; a possible D gene is TRBD2 (5 bases). This CDR3 contains 12 residues. V lost 4 bases and J lost 4, with 9 bases in between. Germline assignment: CDR1 SQVTM and CDR2 ANQGSEA. CDR3 residues: CSVGAAADTQYF. CDR3 nucleotides: TGCAGCGTTGGGGCAGCGGCAGATACGCAGTATTTT.

The chain is built from TRBV3-1 and TRBJ2-3; no reliable D call. Germline CDR1 reads LGHDT; CDR2 reads YNNKEL (reference sequence). The CDR3 has 12 amino acids. Trimming cost V 0 bases and J 6 bases, with 4 bases left between them. CDR3 sequence (DNA): TGTGCCAGCAGCCAAGAGGCGGATACGCAGTATTTT. It encodes CASSQEADTQYF.

This sequence joins TRBV15 and TRBJ2-7, with 7 bases matching TRBD2. The V and J ends lost 3 bases and 3 bases, in that order; junction bases with no gene match: 11. CDR3 length: 16 amino acids. The germline gives CDR1 LNHNV, CDR2 YYDKDF (reference sequence). The CDR3 DNA sequence: TGTGCCACCAGCAGGAGACCTAGCGGAGCTTACTACGAGCAGTACTTC. Translating gives CATSRRPSGAYYEQYF.

This clonotype was picked up a small number of times. The chain uses TRBV7-8 and TRBJ2-5; D tentatively fits TRBD1 or TRBD2 (6 bases each). V lost 3 bases, J lost 5 bases, and 19 bases lay in between. This CDR3 region has 16 residues. The germline gives CDR1 SGHVS, CDR2 FQNEAQ. CDR3 in DNA: TGTGCCAGCAGCTTGGGGGCGGGACTGGCCCGGGAGACCCAGTACTTC. It codes for CASSLGAGLARETQYF.

This clonotype turned up a few times. The chain combines TRBV28 with TRBJ2-1; maybe TRBD2 (6 bases). V lost 11 bases to trimming and J lost 3 bases, with 26 bases between them. The germline gives CDR1 MDHEN, CDR2 SYDVKM. CDR3 length: 17 residues. The CDR3 DNA reads TGTGCCGCAGGGACTCCTCAGACTTCTCTCAGCTACAATGAGCAGTTCTTC. Translating gives CAAGTPQTSLSYNEQFF.

The sample holds a few counts of this clonotype. The V and J genes are TRBV12-3 or TRBV12-4 and TRBJ2-3, with unresolved D. This CDR3 spans 18 amino acids. The ends were cut back, 5 bases at V and 1 base at J, with 22 bases in the middle. CDR3 bases: TGTGCCAGCAGTGTACGACTCGCGCGGAGTCTCGGCACAGATACGCAGTATTTT. Encoded protein: CASSVRLARSLGTDTQYF.

The chain is built from TRBV20-1 and TRBJ2-5, with 8 bases identical to TRBD2. The ends lost 0 bases at V and 3 bases at J; junction bases unmatched: 6. Germline CDR1 and CDR2: DFQATT and SNEGSKA (reference sequence). The CDR3 runs to 15 residues. CDR3 sequence reads: CSAREAPGLEETQYF. CDR3 DNA sequence: TGCAGTGCTAGAGAAGCTCCGGGACTAGAAGAGACCCAGTACTTC.

This clonotype occurred a few times. The chain has TRBV18 and TRBJ2-1, with 12 bases matching TRBD1. The CDR3 covers 16 residues. The germline V gene encodes CDR1 KGHSH and CDR2 LQKENI. V was pared by 1 base and J by 7 bases, with 5 bases of the junction left unmatched. CDR3 protein: CASSPRGQGARNEQFF. The CDR3, as DNA: TGTGCCAGCTCACCACGGGGACAGGGGGCGAGAAATGAGCAGTTCTTC.

This clonotype was seen more than once but under ten times. This rearrangement joins TRBV9 to TRBJ1-1; D gene uncertain. V was pared by 4 bases and J by 3 bases, with 16 bases between. The CDR3 contains 15 residues. Germline V lookup: CDR1 SGDLS, CDR2 YYNGEE. This CDR3 reads CASSPIGRLDTEAFF. The CDR3 DNA sequence: TGTGCCAGCAGCCCGATCGGCAGGTTGGACACTGAAGCTTTCTTT.

As to this clonotype: The junction and the germline gene differ at one end; a read error may be behind it. The V call is TRBV5-1, the J call TRBJ2-6, with a tentative D call TRBD1 (6 bases). Germline CDR1 and CDR2: SGHRS and YFSETQ. The CDR3 is made up of 15 amino acids. The CDR3 is CASSLQGRGANVLSF. The CDR3 region has the DNA TGCGCCAGCAGCTTGCAGGGGCGTGGGGCCAACGTCCTGAGTTTC.

This clonotype was picked up a small number of times. The chain recombines TRBV20-1 with TRBJ2-1, with D tentatively TRBD2 (6 bases). Germline V gives CDR1 DFQATT, CDR2 SNEGSKA (reference sequence). CDR3 length: 16 amino acids. V lost 7 bases to trimming and J lost 0 bases, with 19 bases between them. The CDR3 nucleotides are TGCAGTGTTAGCGGAGGGGCATTACTCTCCTACAATGAGCAGTTCTTC. Its protein product is CSVSGGALLSYNEQFF.

The chain couples TRBV28 to TRBJ1-1, with D tentatively TRBD1 (5 bases). CDR3 length: 13 amino acids. Germline loops: CDR1 MDHEN, CDR2 SYDVKM. V lost 5 bases and J 2 bases, leaving 9 bases between the germline ends. The CDR3 here is CASSGDGNTEAFF. The CDR3 DNA reads as TGTGCCAGCAGTGGGGACGGTAACACTGAAGCTTTCTTT.

This sequence joins TRBV30 and TRBJ1-5; D call uncertain. V lost 1 base and J 7 bases, leaving 11 bases between the germline ends. The CDR3 is 13 amino acids. CDR1 and CDR2 (germline): GTSNPN, SVGIG (reference sequence). The CDR3 nucleotides are TGTGCCTGGAGTGCCCACCCCAGGCAGCCCCAGCATTTT. It is translated as CAWSAHPRQPQHF.

This clonotype was counted a few times. V is TRBV20-1 and J is TRBJ2-1; 12 nucleotides agree with TRBD2. V lost 0 bases and J lost 9; bases outside the gene matches: 6. Germline values: CDR1 DFQATT, CDR2 SNEGSKA (reference sequence). This CDR3 region has 15 residues. The CDR3 DNA follows: TGCAGTGCTAGAGATTCGGCTAGCGGGAGGGCTGAGCAGTTCTTC. Protein sequence: CSARDSASGRAEQFF.